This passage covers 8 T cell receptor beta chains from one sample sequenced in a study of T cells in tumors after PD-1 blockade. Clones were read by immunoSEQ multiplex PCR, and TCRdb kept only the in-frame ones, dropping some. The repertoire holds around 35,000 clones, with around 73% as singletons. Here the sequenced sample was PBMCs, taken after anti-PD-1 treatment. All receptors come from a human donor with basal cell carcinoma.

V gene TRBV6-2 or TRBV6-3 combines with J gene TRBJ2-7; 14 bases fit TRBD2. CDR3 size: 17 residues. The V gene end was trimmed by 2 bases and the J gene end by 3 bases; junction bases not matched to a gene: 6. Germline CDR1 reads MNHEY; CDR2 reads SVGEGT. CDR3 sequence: CASSYRTSGGPVYEQYF. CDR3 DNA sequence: TGTGCCAGCAGTTACAGGACTAGCGGGGGGCCTGTCTACGAGCAGTACTTC.

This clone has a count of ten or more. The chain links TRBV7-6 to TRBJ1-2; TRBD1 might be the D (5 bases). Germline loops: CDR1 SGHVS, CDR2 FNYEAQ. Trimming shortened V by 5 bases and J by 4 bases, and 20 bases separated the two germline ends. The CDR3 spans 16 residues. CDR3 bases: TGTGCCAGCAGCCCCTTAAGTCGGGGGATGGGCTATGGCTACACCTTC. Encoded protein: CASSPLSRGMGYGYTF.

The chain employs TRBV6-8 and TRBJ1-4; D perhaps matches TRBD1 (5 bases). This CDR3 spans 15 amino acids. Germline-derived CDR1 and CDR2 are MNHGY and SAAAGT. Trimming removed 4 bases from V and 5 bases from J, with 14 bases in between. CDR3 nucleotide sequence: TGTGCCAGCAGTTCGTACCGTGGGGGGAATGAAAAACTGTTTTTT. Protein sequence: CASSSYRGGNEKLFF.

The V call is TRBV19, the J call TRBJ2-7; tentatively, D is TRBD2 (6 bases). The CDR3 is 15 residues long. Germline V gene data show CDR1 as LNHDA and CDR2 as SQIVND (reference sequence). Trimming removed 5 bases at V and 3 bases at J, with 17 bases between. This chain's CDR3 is CASSLRPGGVYEQYF. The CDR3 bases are TGTGCCAGTAGTCTCAGGCCAGGAGGGGTCTACGAGCAGTACTTC.

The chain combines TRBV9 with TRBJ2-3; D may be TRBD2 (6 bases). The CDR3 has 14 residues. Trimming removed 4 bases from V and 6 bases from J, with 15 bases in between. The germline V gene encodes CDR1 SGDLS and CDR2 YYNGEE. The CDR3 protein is CASSLAVAGDTQYF. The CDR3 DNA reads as TGTGCCAGCAGCTTAGCGGTAGCTGGGGATACGCAGTATTTT.

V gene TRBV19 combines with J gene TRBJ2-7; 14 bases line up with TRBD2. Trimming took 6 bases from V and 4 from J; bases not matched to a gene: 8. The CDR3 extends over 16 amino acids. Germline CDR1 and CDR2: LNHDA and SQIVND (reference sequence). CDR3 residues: CASRSGTSGRNYEQYF. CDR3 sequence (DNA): TGTGCCAGTAGATCCGGGACTAGCGGGAGAAATTACGAGCAGTACTTC.

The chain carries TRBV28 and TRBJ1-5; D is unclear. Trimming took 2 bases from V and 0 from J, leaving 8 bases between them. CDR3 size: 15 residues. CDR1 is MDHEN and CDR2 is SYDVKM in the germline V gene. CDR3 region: CASSLQTFSNQPQHF. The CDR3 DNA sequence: TGTGCCAGCAGTTTACAGACATTTAGCAATCAGCCCCAGCATTTT.

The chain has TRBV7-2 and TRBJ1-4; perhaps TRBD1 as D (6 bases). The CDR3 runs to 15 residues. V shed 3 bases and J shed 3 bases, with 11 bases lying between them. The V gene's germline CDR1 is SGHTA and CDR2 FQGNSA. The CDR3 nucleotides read TGTGCCAGCAGCTTCTCTTCAGGGGCTAATGAAAAACTGTTTTTT. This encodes CASSFSSGANEKLFF.